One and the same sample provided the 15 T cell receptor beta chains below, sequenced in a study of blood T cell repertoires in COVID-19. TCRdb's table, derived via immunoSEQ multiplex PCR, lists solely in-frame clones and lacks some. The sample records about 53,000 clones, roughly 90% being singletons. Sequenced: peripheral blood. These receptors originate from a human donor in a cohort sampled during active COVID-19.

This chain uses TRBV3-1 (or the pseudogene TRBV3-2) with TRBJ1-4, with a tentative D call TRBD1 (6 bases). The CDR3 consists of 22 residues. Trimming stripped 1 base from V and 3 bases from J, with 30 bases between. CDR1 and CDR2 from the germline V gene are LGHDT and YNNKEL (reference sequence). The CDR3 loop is CASSQGYLNRIWLKGANEKLFF. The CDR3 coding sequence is TGTGCCAGCAGCCAAGGGTATCTTAACAGGATCTGGCTCAAGGGGGCTAATGAAAAACTGTTTTTT.

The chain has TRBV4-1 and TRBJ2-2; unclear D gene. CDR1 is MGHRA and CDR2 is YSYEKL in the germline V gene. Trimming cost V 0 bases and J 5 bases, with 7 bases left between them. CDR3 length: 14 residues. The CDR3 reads CASSQEFGTGELFF. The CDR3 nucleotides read TGCGCCAGCAGCCAAGAATTCGGGACCGGGGAGCTGTTTTTT.

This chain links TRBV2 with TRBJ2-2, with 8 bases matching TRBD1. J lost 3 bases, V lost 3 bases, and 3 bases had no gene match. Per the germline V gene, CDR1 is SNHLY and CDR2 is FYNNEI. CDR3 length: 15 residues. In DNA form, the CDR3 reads TGTGCCAGCAGTGAGACAGGGGCAGACACCGGGGAGCTGTTTTTT. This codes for CASSETGADTGELFF.

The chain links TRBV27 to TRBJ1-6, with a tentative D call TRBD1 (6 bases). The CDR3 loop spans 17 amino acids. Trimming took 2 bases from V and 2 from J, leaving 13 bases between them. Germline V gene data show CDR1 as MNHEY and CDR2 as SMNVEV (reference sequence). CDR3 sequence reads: CASSLTGRGPYNSPLHF. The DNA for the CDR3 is TGTGCCAGCAGTTTAACGGGCAGGGGACCCTATAATTCACCCCTCCACTTT.

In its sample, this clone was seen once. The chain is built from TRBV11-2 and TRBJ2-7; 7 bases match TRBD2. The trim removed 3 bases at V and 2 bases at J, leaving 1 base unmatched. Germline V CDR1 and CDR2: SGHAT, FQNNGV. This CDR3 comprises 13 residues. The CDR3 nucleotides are TGTGCCAGCAGCTTGGGACTAACCTACGAGCAGTACTTC. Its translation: CASSLGLTYEQYF.

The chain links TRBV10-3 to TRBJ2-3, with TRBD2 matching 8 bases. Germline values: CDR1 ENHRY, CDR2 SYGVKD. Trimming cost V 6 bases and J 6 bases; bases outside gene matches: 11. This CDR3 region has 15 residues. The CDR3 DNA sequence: TGTGCCATCAGGACGACTAGCGAGGCGCGGGATACGCAGTATTTT. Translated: CAIRTTSEARDTQYF.

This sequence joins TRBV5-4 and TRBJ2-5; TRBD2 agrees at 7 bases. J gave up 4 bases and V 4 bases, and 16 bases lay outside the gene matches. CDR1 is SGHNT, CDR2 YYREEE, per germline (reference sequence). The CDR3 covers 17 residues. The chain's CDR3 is CASSPFFSAGYPETQYF. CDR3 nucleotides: TGTGCCAGCAGCCCATTCTTCTCAGCGGGATATCCAGAGACCCAGTACTTC. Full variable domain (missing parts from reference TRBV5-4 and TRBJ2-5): ETGVTQSPTHLIKTRGQQVTLRCSSQSGHNTVSWYQQALGQGPQFIFQYYREEENGRGNFPPRFSGLQFPNYSSELNVNALELDDSALYLCASSPFFSAGYPETQYFGPGTRLLVL.

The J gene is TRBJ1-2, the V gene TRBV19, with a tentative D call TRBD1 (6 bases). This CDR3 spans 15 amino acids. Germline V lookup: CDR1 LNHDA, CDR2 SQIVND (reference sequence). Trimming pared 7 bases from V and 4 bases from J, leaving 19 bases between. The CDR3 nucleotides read TGTGCCAGTAACCCCGGGGGGACAAGGTCCTATGGCTACACCTTC. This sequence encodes CASNPGGTRSYGYTF.

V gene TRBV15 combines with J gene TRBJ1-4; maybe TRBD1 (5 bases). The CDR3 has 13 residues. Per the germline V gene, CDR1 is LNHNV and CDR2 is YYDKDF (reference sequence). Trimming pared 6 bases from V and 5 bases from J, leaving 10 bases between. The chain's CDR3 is CATRFDRNEKLFF. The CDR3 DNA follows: TGTGCCACCAGGTTCGACAGAAATGAAAAACTGTTTTTT.

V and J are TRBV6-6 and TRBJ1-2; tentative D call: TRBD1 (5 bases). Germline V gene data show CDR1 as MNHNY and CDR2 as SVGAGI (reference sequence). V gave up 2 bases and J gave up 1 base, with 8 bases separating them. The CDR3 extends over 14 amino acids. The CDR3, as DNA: TGTGCCAGCAGTTACGGGGCAGGTAACTATGGCTACACCTTC. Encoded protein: CASSYGAGNYGYTF.

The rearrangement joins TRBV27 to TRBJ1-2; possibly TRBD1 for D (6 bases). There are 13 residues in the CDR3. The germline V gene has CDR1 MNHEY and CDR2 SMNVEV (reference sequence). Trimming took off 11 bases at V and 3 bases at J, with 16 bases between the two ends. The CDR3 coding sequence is TGTGCCGCATCCCCAACAGGGTACTATGGCTACACCTTC. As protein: CAASPTGYYGYTF.

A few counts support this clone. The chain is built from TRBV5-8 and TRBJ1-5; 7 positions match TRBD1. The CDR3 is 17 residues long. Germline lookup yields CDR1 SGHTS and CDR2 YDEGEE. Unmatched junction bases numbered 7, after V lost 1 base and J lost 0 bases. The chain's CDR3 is CASSLNRDSFSNQPQHF. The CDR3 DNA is TGTGCCAGCAGCTTGAACAGGGACAGTTTTAGCAATCAGCCCCAGCATTTT. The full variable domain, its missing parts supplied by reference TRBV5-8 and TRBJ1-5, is EAGVTQSPTHLIKTRGQQATLRCSPISGHTSVYWYQQALGLGLQFLLWYDEGEERNRGNFPPRFSGRQFPNYSSELNVNALELEDSALYLCASSLNRDSFSNQPQHFGDGTRLSIL.

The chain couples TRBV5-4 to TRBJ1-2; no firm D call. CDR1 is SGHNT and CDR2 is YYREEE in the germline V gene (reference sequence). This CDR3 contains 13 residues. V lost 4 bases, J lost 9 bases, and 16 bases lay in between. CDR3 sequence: CASSLDVLASYTF. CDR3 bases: TGTGCCAGCAGCCTGGACGTCCTCGCGAGCTACACCTTC.

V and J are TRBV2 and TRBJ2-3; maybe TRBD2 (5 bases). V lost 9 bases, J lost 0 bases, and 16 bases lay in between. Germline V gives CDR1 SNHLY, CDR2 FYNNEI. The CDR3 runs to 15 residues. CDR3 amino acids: CASQLTGISTDTQYF. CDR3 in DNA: TGTGCCAGTCAACTCACGGGAATAAGCACAGATACGCAGTATTTT.

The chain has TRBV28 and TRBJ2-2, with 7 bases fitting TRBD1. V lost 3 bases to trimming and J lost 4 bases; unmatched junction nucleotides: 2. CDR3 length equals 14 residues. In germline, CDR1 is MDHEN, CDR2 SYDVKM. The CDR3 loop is CASSFDRVTGELFF. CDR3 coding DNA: TGTGCCAGCAGTTTCGACAGGGTCACCGGGGAGCTGTTTTTT.